A selection of T cell receptor beta chains follows, all from one sample in a study of cytomegalovirus exposure and HLA in healthy donors. The repertoire was sequenced with immunoSEQ multiplex PCR; TCRdb's copy has only in-frame clones and lacks some. The repertoire consists of approximately 170,000 clones, with approximately 77% occurring once and the leading ten covering 1.5%. The sample comprised PBMCs. The receptors were sampled from a male donor in good health and CMV-seronegative. Both conserved end residues are part of each CDR3. Size values are once, few and many counts, or a class for expanded clones, and some rows have none.

NA | TRBV5-1 | CASSLGGGDPILLQETQYF
NA | TRBV11-3 | CASSLDRYTDTQYF
NA | TRBV5-1 | CASSSGQGNTEAFF
NA | TRBV28 | CASRTPGAYEQYF
NA | TRBV5-1 | CASSSGLPRINEKLFF
few | TRBV11-2 | CASSFGRTGEGRAKNIQYF
NA | TRBV7-2 | CASSLSRDSTYEQYF
NA | TRBV5-1 | CASSLQPGQGLAGAYEQYF
NA | TRBV7-2 | CASSLGYRNTEAFF
NA | TRBV18 | CASSWDRNTEAFF
NA | TRBV7-9 | CASSLGMGRGNEKLFF
few | TRBV7-2 | CASSLRSNEKLFF
NA | TRBV10-1 | CASSDPTNRVPDQPQHF
NA | TRBV14 | CASSHSAGANVLTF
NA | TRBV9 | CASSVGSTGNGYTF
once | TRBV7-8 | CASSLISGQGAINYGYTF
NA | TRBV5-1 | CASRHTSGSGETQYF
NA | TRBV7-9 | CASSSKEQGSGYTF
NA | TRBV7-2 | CASSAQQGVGEAFF
NA | TRBV6-5 | CASTSAGGGGNTIYF
NA | TRBV9 | CASSPGDKDRDEAFF
few | TRBV7-3 | CASSLEAFNEQFF
NA | TRBV28 | CASREGLAGGGETQYF
NA | TRBV6-5 | CASSYSSLGGLEAFF
NA | TRBV6-5 | CASSYFPSGNTEAFF
NA | TRBV2 | CASNPGTGGGYTF
few | TRBV2 | CASRSGARLGAGELFF
NA | TRBV5-1 | CASRAGAGAYNEQFF
NA | TRBV5-4 | CASSLTRGAGQETQYF
NA | TRBV7-3 | CASNNPSELNTEAFF
NA | TRBV6-5 | CASSKTGSSYEQYF
NA | TRBV5-4 | CASSAPPTGEQFF
NA | TRBV5-4 | CASSSPSGVGSEQYF
once | TRBV9 | CASSENPGLTGDEQFF
NA | TRBV9 | CASSVGSPGEAFF
few | TRBV11-1 | CASSLARGVRTDTQYF
NA | TRBV7-9 | CASSATSGNTIYF